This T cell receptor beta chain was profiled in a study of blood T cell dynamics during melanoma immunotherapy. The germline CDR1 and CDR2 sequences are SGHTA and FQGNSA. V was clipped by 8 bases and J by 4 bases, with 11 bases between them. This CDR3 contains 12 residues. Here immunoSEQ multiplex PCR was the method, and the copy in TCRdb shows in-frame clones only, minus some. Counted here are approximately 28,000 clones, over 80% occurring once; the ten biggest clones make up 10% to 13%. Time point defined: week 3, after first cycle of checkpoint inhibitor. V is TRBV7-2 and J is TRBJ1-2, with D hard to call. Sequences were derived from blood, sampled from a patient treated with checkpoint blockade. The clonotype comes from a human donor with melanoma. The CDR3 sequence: CASVRVSYGYTF. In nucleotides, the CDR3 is TGTGCCAGCGTCCGGGTCTCCTATGGCTACACCTTC.